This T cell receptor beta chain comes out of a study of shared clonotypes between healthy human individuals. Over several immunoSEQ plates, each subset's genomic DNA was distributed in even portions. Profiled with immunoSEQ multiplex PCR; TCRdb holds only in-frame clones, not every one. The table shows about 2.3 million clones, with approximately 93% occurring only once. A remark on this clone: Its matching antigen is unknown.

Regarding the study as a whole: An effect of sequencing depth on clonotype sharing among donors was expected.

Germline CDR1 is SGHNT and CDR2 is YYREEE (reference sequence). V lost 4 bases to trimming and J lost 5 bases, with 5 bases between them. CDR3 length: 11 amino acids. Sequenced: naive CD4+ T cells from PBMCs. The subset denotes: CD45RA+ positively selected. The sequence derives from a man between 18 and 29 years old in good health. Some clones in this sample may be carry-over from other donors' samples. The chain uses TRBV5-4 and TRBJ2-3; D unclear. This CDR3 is CASSVRDTQYF. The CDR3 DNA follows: TGTGCCAGCAGCGTCCGAGATACGCAGTATTTT.